These 19 T cell receptor beta chains came from one sample sequenced in a study of blood T cell repertoires in COVID-19. Assay: immunoSEQ multiplex PCR; the TCRdb copy retains only in-frame clones and omits some. The repertoire has about 40,000 clones, about 90% of them found once; the top ten carry approximately 10%. The sequencing input was peripheral blood. Source of these receptors: a woman in her sixties or seventies with acute or convalescent COVID-19.

V is TRBV6-5 and J is TRBJ2-1, with TRBD2 identical over 11 bases. V was pared by 8 bases and J by 6 bases, with 9 bases of the junction left unmatched. This CDR3 is 15 amino acids long. Germline lookup yields CDR1 MNHEY and CDR2 SVGAGI. The CDR3 coding sequence is TGTGCCAGCGGAGAACTAGCGGGAGTTCCCAATGAGCAGTTCTTC. Encoded protein: CASGELAGVPNEQFF.

This chain links TRBV9 with TRBJ1-2; tentative D call: TRBD1 (5 bases). The CDR3 runs 14 residues. Trimming removed 0 bases at V and 3 bases at J, with 9 bases between. CDR1 and CDR2 from the germline V gene are SGDLS and YYNGEE. CDR3 sequence: CASSVVGGDYGYTF. In DNA, the CDR3 is TGTGCCAGCAGCGTAGTGGGAGGGGACTATGGCTACACCTTC.

The rearrangement joins TRBV12-3 or TRBV12-4 to TRBJ1-1; no firm D call. There are 13 residues in the CDR3. The germline V and J ends were trimmed by 4 bases and 0 bases, with 6 bases remaining between them. The CDR3 DNA sequence: TGTGCCAGCAGTTCTTATATGAACACTGAAGCTTTCTTT. Translating it yields CASSSYMNTEAFF.

J is TRBJ2-7 and V is TRBV11-3; 7 bases agree with TRBD2. Looked up from germline, CDR1 is SGHNT and CDR2 is YENEEA. Trimming took 5 bases from V and 3 from J; bases not matched to a gene: 7. The CDR3 has 14 amino acids. The CDR3 nucleotides read TGTGCCAGCAGCCAGCGGGCGGGAGACTACGAGCAGTACGTC. Translation: CASSQRAGDYEQYV.

This clone came up once. The chain has TRBV10-1 and TRBJ1-5; the match to TRBD1 covers 9 bases. The CDR3 is 14 amino acids. Germline V lookup: CDR1 WNHNN, CDR2 SYGVQD (reference sequence). The trim removed 1 base at V and 11 bases at J, leaving 6 bases unmatched. CDR3 nucleotide sequence: TGCGCCAGCAGTGAGTACAGGGGGCCGGGAGCCCAGCATTTT. Its translation: CASSEYRGPGAQHF.

The chain joins TRBV24-1 to TRBJ2-1, with D possibly matching TRBD1 (5 bases). CDR1 is KGHDR, CDR2 SFDVKD, per germline. The V end lost 9 bases, the J end lost 8 bases, and 19 bases lay between the germline ends. The CDR3 has 14 residues. For the CDR3, the DNA is TGTGCCACCCGAGCCGCAGGGAATGTGGATGAGCAGTTCTTC. Protein: CATRAAGNVDEQFF.

This rearrangement joins TRBV11-3 to TRBJ2-7; 9 bases align to TRBD2. CDR3 length: 16 amino acids. Germline V gives CDR1 SGHNT, CDR2 YENEEA. J gave up 4 bases and V 5 bases, and 12 bases lay outside the gene matches. CDR3 sequence reads: CASSPSQIAGAYEQYV. The CDR3 nucleotides read TGTGCCAGCAGCCCATCCCAAATAGCGGGAGCGTACGAGCAGTACGTC.

J is TRBJ2-2 and V is TRBV5-6, with a tentative D call TRBD1 (6 bases). Trimming stripped 2 bases from V and 0 bases from J, with 11 bases between. CDR3 size: 16 residues. Germline V gives CDR1 SGHDT, CDR2 YYEEEE. The CDR3 sequence is CASSFFRGANTGELFF. Here the CDR3 DNA reads TGTGCCAGCAGCTTTTTCAGGGGCGCGAACACCGGGGAGCTGTTTTTT.

The chain joins TRBV9 to TRBJ2-2, with D maybe TRBD2 (6 bases). Germline V gene lookup returns CDR1 SGDLS and CDR2 YYNGEE. V was shortened by 6 bases and J by 0 bases, with 15 bases between the two germline ends. The CDR3 is 16 residues long. In nucleotides, the CDR3 is TGTGCCAGCACCCTCCGGGACTTCGCGAACACCGGGGAGCTGTTTTTT. It translates to CASTLRDFANTGELFF.

The gene calls are TRBV28 and TRBJ2-5; TRBD1 aligns across 7 bases. Germline CDR1 MDHEN, CDR2 SYDVKM. The CDR3 contains 15 residues. V trimming: 6 bases; J trimming: 5 bases; junction bases outside the gene matches: 12. CDR3 residues: CASSPTGVWRETQYF. Here the CDR3 DNA reads TGTGCCAGCAGCCCTACAGGGGTTTGGAGGGAGACCCAGTACTTC.

The chain uses TRBV30 and TRBJ2-7; TRBD1 aligns across 7 bases. CDR1 and CDR2 from the germline V gene are GTSNPN and SVGIG (reference sequence). This CDR3 has 12 residues. Unmatched junction bases numbered 1, after V lost 2 bases and J lost 3 bases. The CDR3 sequence: CAWSPGGYEQYV. The CDR3 coding sequence is TGTGCCTGGAGTCCAGGGGGCTACGAGCAGTACGTC.

The rearrangement joins TRBV24-1 to TRBJ1-2; 8 bases align to TRBD1. V trimming: 3 bases; J trimming: 4 bases; junction bases outside the gene matches: 3. CDR1 KGHDR and CDR2 SFDVKD come from the germline V gene. The CDR3 totals 14 residues. Here the CDR3 reads CATSDRRGLYGYTF. The CDR3 coding sequence is TGTGCCACCAGTGATCGCAGGGGGCTCTATGGCTACACCTTC.

Worth noting for this clone: The sample has other DNA sequences that encode this CDR3 too. The chain uses TRBV18 and TRBJ1-1; TRBD1 matches at 7 bases. This CDR3 has 13 residues. Germline V lookup: CDR1 KGHSH, CDR2 LQKENI. J was trimmed by 3 bases and V by 3 bases; bases with no gene match: 1. Here the CDR3 reads CASSPQGDTEAFF. The CDR3 DNA follows: TGTGCCAGCTCACCCCAGGGGGACACTGAAGCTTTCTTT.

The chain has TRBV7-8 and TRBJ2-2; D is possibly TRBD1 (6 bases). Trimming pared 5 bases from V and 0 bases from J, leaving 13 bases between. The CDR3 consists of 16 residues. CDR1 is SGHVS, CDR2 FQNEAQ, per germline. As DNA, the CDR3 is TGTGCCAGCAGCCCCCGTCGACAGGCGAACACCGGGGAGCTGTTTTTT. Its protein is CASSPRRQANTGELFF.

This clone occurred a few times. The chain couples TRBV2 to TRBJ1-2, with 12 bases fitting TRBD1. Germline CDR1 is SNHLY and CDR2 is FYNNEI. V trimming: 5 bases; J trimming: 0 bases; junction bases outside the gene matches: 7. The CDR3 totals 17 residues. CDR3 sequence (DNA): TGTGCCAGCAGTCCACCGGGACAGGGGGCCTCTAACTATGGCTACACCTTC. Translating it yields CASSPPGQGASNYGYTF. The full variable domain, with the rest looked up from reference TRBV2 and TRBJ1-2, is EPEVTQTPSHQVTQMGQEVILRCVPISNHLYFYWYRQILGQKVEFLVSFYNNEISEKSEIFDDQFSVERPDGSNFTLKIRSTKLEDSAMYFCASSPPGQGASNYGYTFGSGTRLTVV.

V is TRBV19 and J is TRBJ2-1, with 7 nucleotides matching TRBD2. The CDR3 loop spans 11 amino acids. Germline values: CDR1 LNHDA, CDR2 SQIVND (reference sequence). Unmatched junction bases numbered 4, after V lost 8 bases and J lost 9 bases. The CDR3 DNA reads TGTGCCAGTGGGAGGGGCCCTGAGCAGTTCTTC. Protein sequence: CASGRGPEQFF.

On this clone itself: Other DNA variants within this sample encode the same CDR3. The chain carries TRBV7-2 and TRBJ2-1; 8 positions match TRBD1. Losses at the gene ends were 5 bases for V and 0 bases for J; bases not matched to a gene: 3. CDR1 is SGHTA, CDR2 FQGNSA, per germline. This CDR3 contains 15 residues. The CDR3 here is CASSRTGGSYNEQFF. In DNA, the CDR3 is TGTGCCAGCAGCAGAACAGGGGGCTCCTACAATGAGCAGTTCTTC.

This clone was counted once. The chain employs TRBV20-1 and TRBJ2-5; D unresolved. The CDR3 covers 11 residues. V lost 6 bases and J 5 bases, leaving 10 bases between the germline ends. The germline gives CDR1 DFQATT, CDR2 SNEGSKA (reference sequence). The CDR3 DNA sequence: TGCAGTGCCAGTAGTGGCGAGACCCAGTACTTC. As protein: CSASSGETQYF.

The rearrangement joins TRBV16 to TRBJ2-3; 7 bases match TRBD2. Trimming cost V 0 bases and J 6 bases; bases outside gene matches: 3. The CDR3 has 14 amino acids. Germline V gene lookup returns CDR1 KGHSY and CDR2 FQNENV. The CDR3 sequence: CASSQSWGGDTQYF. CDR3 DNA: TGTGCCAGCAGCCAATCCTGGGGAGGGGATACGCAGTATTTT. Full variable domain (missing parts from reference TRBV16 and TRBJ2-3): GEEVAQTPKHLVRGEGQKAKLYCAPIKGHSYVFWYQQVLKNEFKFLISFQNENVFDETGMPKERFSAKCLPNSPCSLEIQATKLEDSAVYFCASSQSWGGDTQYFGPGTRLTVL.